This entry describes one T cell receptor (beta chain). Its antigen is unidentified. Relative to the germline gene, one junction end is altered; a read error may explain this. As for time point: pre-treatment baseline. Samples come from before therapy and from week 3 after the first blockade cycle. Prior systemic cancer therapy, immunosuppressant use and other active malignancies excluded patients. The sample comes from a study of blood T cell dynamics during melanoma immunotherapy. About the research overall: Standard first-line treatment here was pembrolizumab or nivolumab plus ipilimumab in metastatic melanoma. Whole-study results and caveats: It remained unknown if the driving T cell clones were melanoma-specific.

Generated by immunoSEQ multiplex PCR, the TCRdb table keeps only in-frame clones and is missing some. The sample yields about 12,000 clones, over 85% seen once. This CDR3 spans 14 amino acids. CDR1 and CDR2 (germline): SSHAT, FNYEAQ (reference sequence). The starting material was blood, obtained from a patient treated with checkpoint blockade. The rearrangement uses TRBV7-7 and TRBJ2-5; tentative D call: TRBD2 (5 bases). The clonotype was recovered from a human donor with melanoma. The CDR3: CASSPDPTGETQYF. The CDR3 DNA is TGTGCTAGCAGCCCCGACCCTACGGGGGAGACCCAGTACTTC.